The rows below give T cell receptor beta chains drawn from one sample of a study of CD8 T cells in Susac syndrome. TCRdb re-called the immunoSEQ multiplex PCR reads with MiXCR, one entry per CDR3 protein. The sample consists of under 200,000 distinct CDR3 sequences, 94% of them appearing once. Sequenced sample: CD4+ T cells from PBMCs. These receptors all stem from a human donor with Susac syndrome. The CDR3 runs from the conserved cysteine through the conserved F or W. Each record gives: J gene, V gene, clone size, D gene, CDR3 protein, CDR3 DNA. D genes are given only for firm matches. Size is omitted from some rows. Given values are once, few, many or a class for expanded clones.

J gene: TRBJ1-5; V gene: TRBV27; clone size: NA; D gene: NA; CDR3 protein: CASNGQGGQPQHF; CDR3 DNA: TGTGCCAGCAATGGTCAGGGCGGTCAGCCCCAGCATTTT
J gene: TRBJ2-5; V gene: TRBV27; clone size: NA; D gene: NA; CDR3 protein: CASSLSRQETQYF; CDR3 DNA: TGTGCCAGCAGTTTGTCCAGACAAGAGACCCAGTACTTC
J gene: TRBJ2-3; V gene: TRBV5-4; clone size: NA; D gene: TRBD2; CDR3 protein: CASSLPGLAETDTQYF; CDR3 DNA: TGTGCCAGCAGCTTGCCCGGACTAGCGGAGACAGATACGCAGTATTTT
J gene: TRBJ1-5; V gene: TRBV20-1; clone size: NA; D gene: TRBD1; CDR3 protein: CSAPNRDRVNQPQHF; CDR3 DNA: TGCAGTGCTCCCAACCGGGACAGGGTTAACCAGCCCCAGCATTTT
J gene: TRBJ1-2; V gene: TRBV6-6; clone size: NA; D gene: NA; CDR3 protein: CASRAKDYGYTF; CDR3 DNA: TGTGCCAGCAGAGCCAAGGACTATGGCTACACCTTC
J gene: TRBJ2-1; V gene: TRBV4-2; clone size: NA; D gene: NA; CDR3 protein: CASSQDPSRGEFF; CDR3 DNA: TGTGCCAGCAGCCAAGACCCCTCTAGAGGGGAGTTCTTC
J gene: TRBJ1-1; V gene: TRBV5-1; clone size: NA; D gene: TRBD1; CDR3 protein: CASSLVATGFNTEAFF; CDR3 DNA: TGCGCCAGCAGCTTGGTCGCGACAGGGTTTAACACTGAAGCTTTCTTT
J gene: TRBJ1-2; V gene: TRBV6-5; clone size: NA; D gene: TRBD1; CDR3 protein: CASSLDRDYGYTF; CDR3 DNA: TGTGCCAGCAGTTTGGACAGGGACTACGGCTACACCTTC
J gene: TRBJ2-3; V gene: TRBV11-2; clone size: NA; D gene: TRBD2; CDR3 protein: CASSPWGGNTDTQYF; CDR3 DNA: TGTGCCAGCAGCCCGTGGGGGGGGAACACAGATACGCAGTATTTT
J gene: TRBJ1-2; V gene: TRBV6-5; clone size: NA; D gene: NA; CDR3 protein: CASGATRMGGYTF; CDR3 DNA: TGTGCCAGCGGGGCCACGAGGATGGGTGGCTACACCTTC
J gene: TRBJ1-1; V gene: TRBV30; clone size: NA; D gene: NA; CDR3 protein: CAWSVPGSNTEAFF; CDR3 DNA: TGTGCCTGGAGTGTCCCAGGTTCTAACACTGAAGCTTTCTTT
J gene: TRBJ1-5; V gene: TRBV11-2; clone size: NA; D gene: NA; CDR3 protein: CASSLDPGTNQPQHF; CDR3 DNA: TGTGCCAGCAGCTTAGATCCAGGAACGAATCAGCCCCAGCATTTT
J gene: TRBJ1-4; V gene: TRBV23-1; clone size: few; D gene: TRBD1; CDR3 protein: CASSQPPGGEKLFF; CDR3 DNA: TGCGCCAGCAGTCAACCTCCAGGGGGGGAAAAACTGTTTTTT
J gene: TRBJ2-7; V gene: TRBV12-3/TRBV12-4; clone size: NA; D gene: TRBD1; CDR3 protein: CASRGTAGSYEQYF; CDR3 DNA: TGTGCCAGCAGAGGGACAGCTGGATCCTACGAGCAGTACTTC
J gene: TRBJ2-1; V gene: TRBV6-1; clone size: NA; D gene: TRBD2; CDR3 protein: CASRTLAGDPYNEQFF; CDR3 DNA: TGTGCCAGCAGGACCCTAGCGGGGGACCCCTACAATGAGCAGTTCTTC
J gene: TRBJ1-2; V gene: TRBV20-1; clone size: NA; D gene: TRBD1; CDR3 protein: CSAPGQGAVGYGYTF; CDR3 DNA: TGCAGTGCCCCGGGACAGGGGGCAGTAGGCTATGGCTACACCTTC
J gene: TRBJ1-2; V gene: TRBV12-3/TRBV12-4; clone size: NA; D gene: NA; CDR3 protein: CASSPREVGGYTF; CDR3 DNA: TGTGCCAGCAGCCCACGAGAGGTCGGTGGCTACACCTTC
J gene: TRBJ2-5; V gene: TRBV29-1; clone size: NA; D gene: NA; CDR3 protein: CSVHRSGETQYF; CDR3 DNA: TGCAGCGTACACAGGTCCGGGGAGACCCAGTACTTC
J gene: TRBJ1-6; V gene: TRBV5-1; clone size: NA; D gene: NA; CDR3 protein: CASSWGGRVESPLHF; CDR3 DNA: TGCGCCAGCAGCTGGGGGGGCCGTGTCGAATCCCCCCTCCACTTT
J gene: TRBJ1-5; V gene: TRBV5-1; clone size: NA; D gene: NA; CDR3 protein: CASSFTGPNQPQHF; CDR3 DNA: TGCGCCAGCAGCTTCACGGGTCCCAATCAGCCCCAGCATTTT
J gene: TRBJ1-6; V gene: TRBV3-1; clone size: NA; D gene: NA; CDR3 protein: CASSQDLGQGMKSPLHF; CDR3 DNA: TGTGCCAGCAGCCAAGATCTAGGGCAGGGGATGAAATCACCCCTCCACTTT
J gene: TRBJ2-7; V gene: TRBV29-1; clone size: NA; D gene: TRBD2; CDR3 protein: CSVGGGGGAAYEQYF; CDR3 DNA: TGCAGCGTTGGCGGAGGCGGGGGGGCCGCTTACGAGCAGTACTTC
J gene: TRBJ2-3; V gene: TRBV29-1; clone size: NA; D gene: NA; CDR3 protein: CSARGSVLTDTQYF; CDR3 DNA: TGCAGCGCCCGGGGATCCGTCCTCACAGATACGCAGTATTTT
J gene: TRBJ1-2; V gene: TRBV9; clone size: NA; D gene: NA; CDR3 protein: CASSEDSLSNYGYTF; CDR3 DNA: TGTGCCAGCAGCGAGGACAGCCTTTCTAACTATGGCTACACCTTC
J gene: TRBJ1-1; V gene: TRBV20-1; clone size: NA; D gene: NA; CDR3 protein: CSAMVAQGFNTEAFF; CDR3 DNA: TGCAGTGCTATGGTGGCACAGGGCTTTAACACTGAAGCTTTCTTT
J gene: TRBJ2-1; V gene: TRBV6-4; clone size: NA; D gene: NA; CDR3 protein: CASSDTTGRRFF; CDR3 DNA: TGTGCCAGCAGTGATACGACAGGTCGTCGGTTCTTC
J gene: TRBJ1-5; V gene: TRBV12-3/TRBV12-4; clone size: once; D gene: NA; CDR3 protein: CASSFGGVGQPQHF; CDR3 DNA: TGTGCCAGCAGTTTTGGCGGGGTAGGCCAGCCCCAGCATTTT
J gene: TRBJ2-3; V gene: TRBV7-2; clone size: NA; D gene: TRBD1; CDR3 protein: CASSWDRGADTQYF; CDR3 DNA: TGTGCCAGCAGCTGGGACAGGGGGGCAGATACGCAGTATTTT
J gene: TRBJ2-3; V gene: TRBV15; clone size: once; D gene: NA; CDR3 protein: CATSRDGRQTDTQYF; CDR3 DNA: TGTGCCACCAGCAGAGATGGTCGACAGACAGATACGCAGTATTTT
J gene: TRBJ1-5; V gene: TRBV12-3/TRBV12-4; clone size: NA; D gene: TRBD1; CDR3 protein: CASSSSGQGGQPQHF; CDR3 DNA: TGTGCCAGCAGTTCCTCGGGACAGGGAGGCCAGCCCCAGCATTTT
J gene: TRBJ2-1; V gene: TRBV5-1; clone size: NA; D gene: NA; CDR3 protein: CASGGHSYNEQFF; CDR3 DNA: TGCGCCAGCGGGGGGCACTCCTACAATGAGCAGTTCTTC
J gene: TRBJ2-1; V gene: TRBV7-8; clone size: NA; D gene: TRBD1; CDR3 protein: CASRKEGTGLNEQFF; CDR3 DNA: TGTGCCAGCAGAAAAGAGGGGACAGGTCTTAATGAGCAGTTCTTC
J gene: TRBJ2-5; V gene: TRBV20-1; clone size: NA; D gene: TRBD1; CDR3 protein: CSAGTTTGGQETQYF; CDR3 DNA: TGCAGTGCGGGAACAACTACAGGGGGCCAAGAGACCCAGTACTTC
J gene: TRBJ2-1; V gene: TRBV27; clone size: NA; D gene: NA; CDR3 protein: CASSSISARASYNEQFF; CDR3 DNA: TGTGCCAGCAGTTCAATAAGCGCCAGGGCCTCCTACAATGAGCAGTTCTTC
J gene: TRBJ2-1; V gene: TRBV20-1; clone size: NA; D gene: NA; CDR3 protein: CSALAGRNEQFF; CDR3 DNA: TGCAGTGCTTTGGCAGGGAGGAATGAGCAGTTCTTC
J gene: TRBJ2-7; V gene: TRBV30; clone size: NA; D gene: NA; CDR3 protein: CAWSPLRGEQYF; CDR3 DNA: TGTGCCTGGAGTCCTTTGCGGGGAGAGCAGTACTTC
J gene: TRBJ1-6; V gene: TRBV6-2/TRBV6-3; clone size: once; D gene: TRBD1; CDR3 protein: CASVRGQGSSPLHF; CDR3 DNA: TGTGCCAGCGTAAGGGGGCAGGGGAGTTCACCCCTCCACTTT
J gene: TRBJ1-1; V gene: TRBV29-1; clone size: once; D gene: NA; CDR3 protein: CSVDYDTNTEAFF; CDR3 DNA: TGCAGCGTTGATTACGACACGAACACTGAAGCTTTCTTT
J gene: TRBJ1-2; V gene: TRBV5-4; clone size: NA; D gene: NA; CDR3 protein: CASSPEGGYGYTF; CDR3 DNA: TGTGCCAGCAGCCCGGAGGGGGGCTATGGCTACACCTTC
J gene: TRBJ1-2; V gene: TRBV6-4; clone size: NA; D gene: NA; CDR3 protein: CASSTLYTF; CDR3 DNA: TGTGCCAGCAGCACCCTCTACACCTTC
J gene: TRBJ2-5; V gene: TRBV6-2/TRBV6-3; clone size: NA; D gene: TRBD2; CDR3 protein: CASSPTSGGAETQYF; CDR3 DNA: TGTGCCAGCAGCCCGACTAGCGGGGGGGCGGAGACCCAGTACTTC
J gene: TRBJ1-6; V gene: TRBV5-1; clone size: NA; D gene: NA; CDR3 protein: CASSTRGGGSPLHF; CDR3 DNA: TGCGCCAGCAGCACTCGTGGAGGTGGGTCACCCCTCCACTTT
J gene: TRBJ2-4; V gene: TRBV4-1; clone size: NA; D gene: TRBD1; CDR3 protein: CASSPQGTGGGVAKNIQYF; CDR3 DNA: TGCGCCAGCAGCCCCCAGGGGACAGGGGGTGGCGTAGCCAAAAACATTCAGTACTTC
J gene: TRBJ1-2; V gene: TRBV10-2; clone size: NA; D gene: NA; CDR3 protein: CASSDMGGRRGYTF; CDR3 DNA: TGCGCCAGCAGTGATATGGGGGGCCGCCGGGGCTACACCTTC
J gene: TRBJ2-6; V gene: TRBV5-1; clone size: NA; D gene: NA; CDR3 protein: CASSGDGANVLTF; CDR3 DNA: TGCGCCAGCAGTGGGGATGGGGCCAACGTCCTGACTTTC
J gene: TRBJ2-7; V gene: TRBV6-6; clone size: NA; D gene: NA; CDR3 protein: CASSYSVEQYF; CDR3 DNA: TGTGCCAGCAGTTACTCGGTTGAGCAGTACTTC
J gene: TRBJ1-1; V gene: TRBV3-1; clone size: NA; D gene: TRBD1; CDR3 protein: CASSQVGTGRAFF; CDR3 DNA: TGTGCCAGCAGCCAAGTGGGGACAGGTCGTGCTTTCTTT
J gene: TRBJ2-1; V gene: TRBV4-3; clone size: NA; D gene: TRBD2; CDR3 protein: CASSKSGTYNEQFF; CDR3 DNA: TGCGCCAGCAGCAAGAGCGGGACCTACAATGAGCAGTTCTTC
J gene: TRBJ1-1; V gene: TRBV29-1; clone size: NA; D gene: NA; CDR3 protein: CSAAVAGAGTAFF; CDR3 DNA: TGCAGCGCAGCGGTTGCAGGGGCAGGTACGGCTTTCTTT
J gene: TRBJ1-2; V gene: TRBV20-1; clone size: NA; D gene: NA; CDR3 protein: CSARLAHGYTF; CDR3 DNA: TGCAGTGCTAGATTGGCGCATGGCTACACCTTC
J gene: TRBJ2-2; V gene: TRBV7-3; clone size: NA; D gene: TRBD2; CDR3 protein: CASSRLAGNTGELFF; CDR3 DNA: TGTGCCAGCAGCCGACTAGCGGGGAATACCGGGGAGCTGTTTTTT
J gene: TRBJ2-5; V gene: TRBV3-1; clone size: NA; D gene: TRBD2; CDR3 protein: CASSQLRQLAGIETQYF; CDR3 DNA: TGTGCCAGCAGCCAACTACGACAACTAGCGGGTATTGAGACCCAGTACTTC
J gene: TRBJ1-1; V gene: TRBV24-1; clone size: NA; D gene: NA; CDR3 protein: CATSDLDTEAFF; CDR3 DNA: TGTGCCACCAGTGATTTGGACACTGAAGCTTTCTTT
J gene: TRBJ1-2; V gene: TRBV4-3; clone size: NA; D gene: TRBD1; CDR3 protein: CASSQDTGTAINGYTF; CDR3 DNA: TGCGCCAGCAGCCAGGATACCGGGACAGCTATTAATGGCTACACCTTC
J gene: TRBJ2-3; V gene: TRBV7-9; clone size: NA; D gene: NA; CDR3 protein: CASSLGDRTDTQYF; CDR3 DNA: TGTGCCAGCAGCTTGGGGGACCGCACAGATACGCAGTATTTT
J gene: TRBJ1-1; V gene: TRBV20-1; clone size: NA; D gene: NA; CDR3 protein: CSAISGTEAFF; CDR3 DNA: TGCAGTGCCATCTCAGGCACTGAAGCTTTCTTT
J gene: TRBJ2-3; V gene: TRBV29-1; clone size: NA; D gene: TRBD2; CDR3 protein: CSVDGRGGTDTQYF; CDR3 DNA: TGCAGCGTGGATGGGCGGGGGGGCACAGATACGCAGTATTTT
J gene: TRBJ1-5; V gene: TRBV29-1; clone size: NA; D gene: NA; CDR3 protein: CSVGNKPNQPQHF; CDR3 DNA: TGCAGCGTTGGAAACAAGCCGAATCAGCCCCAGCATTTT
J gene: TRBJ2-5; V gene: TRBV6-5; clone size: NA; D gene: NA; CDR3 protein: CASSYSDPVGTQYF; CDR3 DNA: TGTGCCAGCAGTTATTCTGACCCAGTCGGGACCCAGTACTTC